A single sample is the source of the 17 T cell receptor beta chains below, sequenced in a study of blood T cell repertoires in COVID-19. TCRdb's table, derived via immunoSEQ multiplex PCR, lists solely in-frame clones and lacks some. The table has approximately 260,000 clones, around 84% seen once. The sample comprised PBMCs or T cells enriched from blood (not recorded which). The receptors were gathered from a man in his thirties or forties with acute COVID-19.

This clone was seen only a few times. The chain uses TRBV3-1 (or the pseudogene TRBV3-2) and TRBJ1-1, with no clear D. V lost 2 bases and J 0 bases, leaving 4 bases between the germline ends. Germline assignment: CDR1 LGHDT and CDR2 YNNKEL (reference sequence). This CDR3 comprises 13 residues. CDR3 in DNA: TGTGCCAGCAGCCAACAGGTGAACACTGAAGCTTTCTTT. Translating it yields CASSQQVNTEAFF.

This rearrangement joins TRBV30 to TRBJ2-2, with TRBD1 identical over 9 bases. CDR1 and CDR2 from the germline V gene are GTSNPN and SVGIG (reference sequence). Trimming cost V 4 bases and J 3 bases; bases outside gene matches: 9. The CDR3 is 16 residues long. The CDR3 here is CAWILPDRGHTGELFF. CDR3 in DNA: TGTGCCTGGATCCTACCGGACAGGGGCCACACCGGGGAGCTGTTTTTT. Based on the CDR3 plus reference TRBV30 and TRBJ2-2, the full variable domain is SQTIHQWPATLVQPVGSPLSLECTVEGTSNPNLYWYRQAAGRGLQLLFYSVGIGQISSEVPQNLSASRPQDRQFILSSKKLLLSDSGFYLCAWILPDRGHTGELFFGEGSRLTVL.

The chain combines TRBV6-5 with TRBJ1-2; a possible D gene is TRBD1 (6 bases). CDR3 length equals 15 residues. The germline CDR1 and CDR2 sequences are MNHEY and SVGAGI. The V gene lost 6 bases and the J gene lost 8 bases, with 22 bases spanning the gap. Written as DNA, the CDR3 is TGTGCCAGCAGAACTACAGGGATTCTACGGGACGGCTACACCTTC. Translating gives CASRTTGILRDGYTF.

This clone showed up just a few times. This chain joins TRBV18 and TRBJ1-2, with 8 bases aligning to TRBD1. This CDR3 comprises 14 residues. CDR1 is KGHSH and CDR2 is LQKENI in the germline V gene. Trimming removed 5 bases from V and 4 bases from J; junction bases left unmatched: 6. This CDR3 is CASSGTGRGYGYTF. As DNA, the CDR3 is TGTGCCAGCTCAGGGACAGGCCGGGGCTATGGCTACACCTTC.

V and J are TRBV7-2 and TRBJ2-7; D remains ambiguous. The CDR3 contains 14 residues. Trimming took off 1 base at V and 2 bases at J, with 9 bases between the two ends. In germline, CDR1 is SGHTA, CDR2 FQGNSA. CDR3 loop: CASSLEARTYEQYV. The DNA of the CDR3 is TGTGCCAGCAGCTTAGAGGCCAGGACCTACGAGCAGTACGTC.

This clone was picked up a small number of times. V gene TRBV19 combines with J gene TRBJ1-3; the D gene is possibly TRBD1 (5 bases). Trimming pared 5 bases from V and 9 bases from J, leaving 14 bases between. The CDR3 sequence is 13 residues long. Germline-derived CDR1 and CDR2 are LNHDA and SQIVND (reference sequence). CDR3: CASSPGPVGTIYF. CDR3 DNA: TGTGCCAGTAGTCCAGGGCCGGTGGGCACCATATATTTT.

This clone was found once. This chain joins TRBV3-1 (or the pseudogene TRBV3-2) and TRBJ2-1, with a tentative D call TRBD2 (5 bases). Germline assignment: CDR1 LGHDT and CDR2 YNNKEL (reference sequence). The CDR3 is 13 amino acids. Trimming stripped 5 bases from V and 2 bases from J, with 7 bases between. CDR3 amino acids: CASSSGAYNEQFF. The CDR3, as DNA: TGTGCCAGCAGCTCCGGGGCCTACAATGAGCAGTTCTTC.

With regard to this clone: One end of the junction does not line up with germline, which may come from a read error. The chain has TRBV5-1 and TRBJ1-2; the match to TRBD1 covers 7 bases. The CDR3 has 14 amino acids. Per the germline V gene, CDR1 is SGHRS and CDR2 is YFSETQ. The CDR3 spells CASSFRTGDYGYTF. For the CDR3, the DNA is TGTGCCAGCAGCTTCCGGACAGGAGACTATGGCTACACCTTC.

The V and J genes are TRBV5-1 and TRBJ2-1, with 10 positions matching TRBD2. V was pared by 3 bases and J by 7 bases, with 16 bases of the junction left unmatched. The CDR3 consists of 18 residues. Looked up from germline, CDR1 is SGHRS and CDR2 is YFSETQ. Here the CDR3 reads CASSSGTGAPGLANEQFF. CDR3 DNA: TGCGCCAGCAGCTCGGGGACAGGAGCCCCGGGACTAGCGAATGAGCAGTTCTTC.

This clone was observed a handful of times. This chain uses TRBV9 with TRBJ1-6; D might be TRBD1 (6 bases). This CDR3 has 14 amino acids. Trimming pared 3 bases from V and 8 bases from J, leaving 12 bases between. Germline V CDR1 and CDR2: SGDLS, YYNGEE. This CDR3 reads CASSEMTGHSPLHF. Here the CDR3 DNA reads TGTGCCAGCAGCGAAATGACAGGCCATTCACCCCTCCACTTT.

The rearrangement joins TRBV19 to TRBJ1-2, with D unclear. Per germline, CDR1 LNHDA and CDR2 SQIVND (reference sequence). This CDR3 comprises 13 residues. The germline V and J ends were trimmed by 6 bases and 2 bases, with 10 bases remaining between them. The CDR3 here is CASSPRGNYGYTF. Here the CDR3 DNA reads TGTGCCAGTAGCCCCCGAGGAAACTATGGCTACACCTTC. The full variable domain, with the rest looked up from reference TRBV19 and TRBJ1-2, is DGGITQSPKYLFRKEGQNVTLSCEQNLNHDAMYWYRQDPGQGLRLIYYSQIVNDFQKGDIAEGYSVSREKKESFPLTVTSAQKNPTAFYLCASSPRGNYGYTFGSGTRLTVV.

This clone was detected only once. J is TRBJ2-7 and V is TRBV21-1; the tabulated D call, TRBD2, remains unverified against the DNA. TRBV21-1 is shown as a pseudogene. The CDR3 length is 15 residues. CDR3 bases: TGTGCCCCCCCCGGAGGGAGTATGTTCTCCTACGAGCAGTACGTC. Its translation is CAPPGGSMFSYEQYV.

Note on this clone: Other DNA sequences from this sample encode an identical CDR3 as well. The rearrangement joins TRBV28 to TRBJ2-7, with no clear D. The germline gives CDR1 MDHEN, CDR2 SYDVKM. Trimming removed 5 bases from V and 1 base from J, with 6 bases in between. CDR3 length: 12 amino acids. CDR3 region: CASSSLSYEQYV. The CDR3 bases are TGTGCCAGCAGTAGCTTATCCTACGAGCAGTACGTC.

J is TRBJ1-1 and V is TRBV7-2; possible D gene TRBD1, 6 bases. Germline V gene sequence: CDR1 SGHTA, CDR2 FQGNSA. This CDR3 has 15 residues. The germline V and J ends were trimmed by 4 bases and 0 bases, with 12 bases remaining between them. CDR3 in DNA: TGTGCCAGCAGCTCTACGGGACACCTGAACACTGAAGCTTTCTTT. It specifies CASSSTGHLNTEAFF.

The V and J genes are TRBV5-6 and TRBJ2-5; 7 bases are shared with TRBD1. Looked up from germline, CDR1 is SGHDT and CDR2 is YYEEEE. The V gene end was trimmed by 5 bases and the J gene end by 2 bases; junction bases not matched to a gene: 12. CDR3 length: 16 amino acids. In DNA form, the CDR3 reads TGTGCCAGCAGTTCGGTTCCGGGACAGCTTCAAGAGACCCAGTACTTC. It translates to CASSSVPGQLQETQYF.

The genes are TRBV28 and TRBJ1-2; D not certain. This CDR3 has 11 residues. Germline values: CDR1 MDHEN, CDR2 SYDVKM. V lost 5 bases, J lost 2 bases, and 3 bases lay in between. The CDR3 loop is CASSQNYGYTF. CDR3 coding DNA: TGTGCCAGCAGTCAGAACTATGGCTACACCTTC.

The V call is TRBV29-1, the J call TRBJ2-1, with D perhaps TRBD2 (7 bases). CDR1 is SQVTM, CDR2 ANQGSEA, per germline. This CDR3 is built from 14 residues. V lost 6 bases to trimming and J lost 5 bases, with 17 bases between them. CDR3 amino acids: CSVRGAGLHNEQFF. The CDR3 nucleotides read TGCAGCGTCAGGGGAGCGGGGCTACACAATGAGCAGTTCTTC.